Below are 27 T cell receptor beta chains sequenced from a single sample in a study of high-grade serous ovarian cancer treatment subgroups (dated by TCRdb to the early 2020s). Libraries were made using the immunoSEQ multiplex PCR assay. TCRdb stores this immuneACCESS table with in-frame sequences only. Part of the clones is absent; in the studies checked, under half of the shortfall reflects unresolved V genes, and no reason is known for the rest. The sample table contains 35,000 to 45,000 clones; only one count was recorded for roughly three quarters of them. The top ten clones comprise 3.1% of the sample. Collection of tumor samples took place before definitive surgery or chemotherapy. Material for sequencing was tumor tissue. Receptors originate from a human donor with high-grade serous ovarian cancer.

This clone has a handful of counts. Here the CDR3 DNA reads TGTGCCAGCAGTTTTTTAGGCAGGGAGGATGGCTACACCTTC. Protein: CASSFLGREDGYTF. The chain links TRBV27 to TRBJ1-2; D may be TRBD1 (5 bases). Trimming took off 3 bases at V and 6 bases at J, with 14 bases between the two ends. This CDR3 contains 14 residues. The germline V gene encodes CDR1 MNHEY and CDR2 SMNVEV (reference sequence).

This rearrangement joins TRBV7-2 to TRBJ2-1, with 9 positions matching TRBD2. V was clipped by 6 bases and J by 6 bases; unmatched bases: 6. Germline loops: CDR1 SGHTA, CDR2 FQGNSA. The CDR3 extends over 14 amino acids. CDR3: CASSPNSGGNEQFF. CDR3 bases: TGTGCCAGCAGTCCTAATAGCGGGGGCAATGAGCAGTTCTTC.

J is TRBJ2-3 and V is TRBV7-2; possibly TRBD1 for D (6 bases). Per the germline V gene, CDR1 is SGHTA and CDR2 is FQGNSA. The germline V and J ends were trimmed by 5 bases and 6 bases, with 15 bases remaining between them. This CDR3 region has 14 residues. The CDR3 reads CASSLGTPPDTQYF. The CDR3 nucleotides read TGTGCCAGCAGCCTGGGGACACCGCCGGATACGCAGTATTTT.

In its sample, this clone ranks as medium-sized. The V call is TRBV5-4, the J call TRBJ1-2; 11 bases map to TRBD1. This CDR3 contains 15 residues. V trimming: 4 bases; J trimming: 4 bases; junction bases outside the gene matches: 6. Germline CDR1 SGHNT, CDR2 YYREEE (reference sequence). CDR3 loop: CASSLDRGRVYGYTF. The CDR3 DNA follows: TGTGCCAGCAGCCTGGACAGGGGGCGCGTCTATGGCTACACCTTC.

This clone was seen just once. V and J are TRBV9 and TRBJ2-7; TRBD2 aligns across 8 bases. The CDR3 runs to 14 residues. CDR1 and CDR2 (germline): SGDLS, YYNGEE. Unmatched junction bases numbered 5, after V lost 4 bases and J lost 2 bases. The CDR3: CASSFSGDTYEQYF. In DNA, the CDR3 is TGTGCCAGCAGCTTTAGCGGGGATACCTACGAGCAGTACTTC.

This clone was found a few times. The V and J genes are TRBV10-3 and TRBJ2-7, with no clear D. The germline V gene encodes CDR1 ENHRY and CDR2 SYGVKD. With 6 bases removed from V and 5 bases from J, the gap between germline ends came to 11 bases. CDR3 length: 12 amino acids. This CDR3 reads CAISPSRDEQYF. CDR3 bases: TGTGCCATCAGCCCTTCTAGGGACGAGCAGTACTTC.

This rearrangement joins TRBV5-8 to TRBJ1-5; D is unclear. The CDR3 covers 19 residues. V lost 0 bases and J lost 0, with 19 bases in between. Germline V gives CDR1 SGHTS, CDR2 YDEGEE. CDR3 in amino acids: CASSLDSTYLDYSNQPQHF. CDR3 bases: TGTGCCAGCAGCTTGGATTCCACATACCTGGATTATAGCAATCAGCCCCAGCATTTT.

V is TRBV13 and J is TRBJ2-5, with D possibly matching TRBD1 (6 bases). The length of the CDR3 is 16 residues. Germline CDR1 PRHDT, CDR2 FYEKMQ (reference sequence). Trimming left V 2 bases short and J 0 bases short, with 13 bases between. The chain's CDR3 is CASSLTGNVYQETQYF. For the CDR3, the DNA is TGTGCCAGCAGCTTAACAGGGAATGTTTACCAAGAGACCCAGTACTTC.

The chain combines TRBV27 with TRBJ1-2, with TRBD1 as a possible D gene (6 bases). CDR1 is MNHEY, CDR2 SMNVEV, per germline (reference sequence). CDR3 length equals 21 residues. Trimming pared 5 bases from V and 3 bases from J, leaving 34 bases between. For the CDR3, the DNA is TGTGCCAGCAGTCCCATAGGGGGGGCGTCGGGCAGGGGAGGGACCTACTATGGCTACACCTTC. Protein: CASSPIGGASGRGGTYYGYTF.

Details on this clone: In the same sample, other DNA sequences code for this CDR3. The chain employs TRBV28 and TRBJ2-7; D is possibly TRBD1 or TRBD2 (6 bases each). Germline V gives CDR1 MDHEN, CDR2 SYDVKM. The CDR3 is 13 amino acids. V lost 3 bases, J lost 4 bases, and 10 bases lay in between. The CDR3 bases are TGTGCCAGCAGTTTGGGGGGCGGGTACGAGCAGTACTTC. Its translation is CASSLGGGYEQYF.

This chain joins TRBV6-1 and TRBJ2-2; weak D call: TRBD1 (6 bases). Germline CDR1 and CDR2: MNHNS and SASEGT. This CDR3 has 15 residues. Trimming shortened V by 3 bases and J by 6 bases, and 14 bases separated the two germline ends. CDR3 amino acids: CASSEGAGWAGELFF. CDR3 DNA sequence: TGTGCCAGCAGTGAGGGGGCAGGGTGGGCCGGGGAGCTGTTTTTT.

V gene TRBV7-2 combines with J gene TRBJ2-1; 10 nucleotides agree with TRBD2. The V gene's germline CDR1 is SGHTA and CDR2 FQGNSA. J was trimmed by 5 bases and V by 2 bases; bases with no gene match: 12. This CDR3 is 18 amino acids long. The CDR3 is CASSLKRGGAQRDNEQFF. The CDR3 DNA sequence: TGTGCCAGCAGCTTAAAGCGGGGGGGCGCGCAAAGGGACAATGAGCAGTTCTTC.

The chain links TRBV7-3 to TRBJ2-5; TRBD2 matches at 7 bases. CDR1 is SGHTA and CDR2 is FQGTGA in the germline V gene. The CDR3 is 15 amino acids. Trimming removed 2 bases from V and 3 bases from J; junction bases left unmatched: 6. The CDR3 bases are TGTGCCAGCAGCTTATATCTAGCGGATAAAGAGACCCAGTACTTC. Translated: CASSLYLADKETQYF.

Only a few counts were recorded for this clone. The CDR3: CSVRPAGGFSYEQYF. CDR3 nucleotides: TGCAGCGTGCGCCCTGCAGGGGGTTTCTCCTACGAGCAGTACTTC. The gene calls are TRBV29-1 and TRBJ2-7; 7 bases agree with TRBD1. V lost 6 bases, J lost 0 bases, and 11 bases stayed unmatched. Germline CDR1 and CDR2: SQVTM and ANQGSEA. The CDR3 extends over 15 amino acids.

This clone was counted between two and nine times. The chain carries TRBV10-3 and TRBJ1-5; TRBD1 aligns across 7 bases. Germline trimming cut 7 bases from V and 1 base from J; bases unmatched to any gene: 4. There are 14 residues in the CDR3. CDR1 ENHRY and CDR2 SYGVKD come from the germline V gene. In DNA form, the CDR3 reads TGTGCCATCAAATCGACAGGGAGCAATCAGCCCCAGCATTTT. Its translation is CAIKSTGSNQPQHF.

This clone appeared once. The J gene is TRBJ2-3, the V gene TRBV19; tentative D call: TRBD1 (5 bases). The CDR3 spans 14 residues. Per the germline V gene, CDR1 is LNHDA and CDR2 is SQIVND (reference sequence). V lost 5 bases to trimming and J lost 1 base, with 10 bases between them. For the CDR3, the DNA is TGTGCCAGTAGTTTCTTACAGGGCACAGATACGCAGTATTTT. Protein sequence: CASSFLQGTDTQYF.

The gene calls are TRBV9 and TRBJ2-3, with D possibly being TRBD2 (5 bases). The CDR3 extends over 16 amino acids. Germline V gene data show CDR1 as SGDLS and CDR2 as YYNGEE. Deletions cut 0 bases from V and 0 bases from J, with 11 bases between. In nucleotides, the CDR3 is TGTGCCAGCAGCGTAGTATGCAGCGGAAGCACAGATACGCAGTATTTT. This codes for CASSVVCSGSTDTQYF.

The V gene is TRBV19, the J gene TRBJ2-7, with TRBD1 matching 7 bases. V dropped 8 bases and J dropped 2; count of bases not matched to a gene: 9. CDR3 size: 14 residues. Germline assignment: CDR1 LNHDA and CDR2 SQIVND (reference sequence). This chain's CDR3 is CASSKQGNPYEQYF. The CDR3 DNA sequence: TGTGCCAGTTCTAAACAGGGGAACCCCTACGAGCAGTACTTC.

The chain carries TRBV11-3 and TRBJ1-1; a possible D gene is TRBD1 (6 bases). V was trimmed by 3 bases and J by 1 base, leaving 9 bases between them. Per the germline V gene, CDR1 is SGHNT and CDR2 is YENEEA. This CDR3 is 14 amino acids long. The CDR3 DNA is TGTGCCAGCAGCTTGGGGGGGCGGAACACTGAAGCTTTCTTT. It specifies CASSLGGRNTEAFF.

The DNA for the CDR3 is TGTGCCAGCAGTCCACCTGGGGTGAGGAACGAGCAGTACTTC. Amino acid sequence: CASSPPGVRNEQYF. The rearrangement links TRBV28 to TRBJ2-7; D gene unclear. The CDR3 totals 14 residues. Germline V gene data show CDR1 as MDHEN and CDR2 as SYDVKM. Trimming stripped 5 bases from V and 5 bases from J, with 16 bases between.

The CDR3 nucleotides are TGTGCCAGCAGTTCGGGACAGGGGGATCAGCCCCAGCATTTT. This translates into CASSSGQGDQPQHF. This chain uses TRBV28 with TRBJ1-5, with TRBD1 identical over 11 bases. Per the germline V gene, CDR1 is MDHEN and CDR2 is SYDVKM. The CDR3 extends over 14 amino acids. J gave up 5 bases and V 4 bases, and 1 base lay outside the gene matches.

The rearrangement uses TRBV15 and TRBJ2-7; TRBD1 matches 7 bases. There are 17 residues in the CDR3. Germline loops: CDR1 LNHNV, CDR2 YYDKDF (reference sequence). V shed 0 bases, J shed 4 bases, and the junction held 12 bases outside the gene matches. The CDR3 protein is CATSREPTGTVKYEQYF. Here the CDR3 DNA reads TGTGCCACCAGCAGAGAACCAACCGGGACAGTAAAATACGAGCAGTACTTC.

In its sample, this clone was seen a few times. V usage is TRBV15 and J usage is TRBJ2-1; D gene ambiguous. CDR3 length equals 14 residues. Germline-derived CDR1 and CDR2 are LNHNV and YYDKDF (reference sequence). Trimming shortened V by 5 bases and J by 7 bases, and 15 bases separated the two germline ends. The CDR3 loop is CATSSGSVVNEQFF. The DNA for the CDR3 is TGTGCCACCAGCTCCGGGTCGGTAGTAAATGAGCAGTTCTTC. Together with reference TRBV15 and TRBJ2-1, the CDR3 gives the full variable domain: DAMVIQNPRYQVTQFGKPVTLSCSQTLNHNVMYWYQQKSSQAPKLLFHYYDKDFNNEADTPDNFQSRRPNTSFCFLDIRSPGLGDTAMYLCATSSGSVVNEQFFGPGTRLTVL.

The J gene is TRBJ1-1, the V gene TRBV27; perhaps TRBD1 as D (5 bases). The V end was cut by 6 bases, the J end by 8 bases, with 10 bases between. Germline V gives CDR1 MNHEY, CDR2 SMNVEV (reference sequence). The CDR3 contains 11 residues. This chain's CDR3 is CASSQGLEAFF. DNA of the CDR3: TGTGCCAGCAGCCAGGGTTTGGAAGCTTTCTTT.

This CDR3 is CASTKGQGDYGYTF. The CDR3 region has the DNA TGCGCCAGCACCAAAGGACAGGGTGACTATGGCTACACCTTC. This rearrangement joins TRBV10-2 to TRBJ1-2; 8 bases line up with TRBD1. After removal of 7 bases from V and 3 bases from J, the junction contained 7 bases not matched to a gene. Germline CDR1 reads WSHSY; CDR2 reads SAAADI. This CDR3 is built from 14 residues.

This clone showed up just once. The chain joins TRBV7-9 to TRBJ2-1; 10 bases are shared with TRBD2. J lost 3 bases, V lost 5 bases, and 7 bases had no gene match. Germline CDR1 reads SEHNR; CDR2 reads FQNEAQ (reference sequence). The CDR3 loop spans 16 amino acids. The CDR3 reads CASSLIAGGRYNEQFF. The CDR3 coding sequence is TGTGCCAGCAGCCTAATAGCGGGAGGTCGCTACAATGAGCAGTTCTTC.

This chain connects TRBV7-9 to TRBJ2-7; D may be TRBD1 or TRBD2 (6 bases each). Germline loops: CDR1 SEHNR, CDR2 FQNEAQ (reference sequence). The CDR3 is 15 residues long. Trimming removed 1 base at V and 2 bases at J, with 12 bases between. CDR3 residues: CASSLVSRGAYEQYF. CDR3 coding DNA: TGTGCCAGCAGCTTAGTTAGTAGGGGGGCCTACGAGCAGTACTTC.